The T cell receptor (beta chain) described here comes from a study of tumor and adjacent non-tumor tissue in lung cancer listed by TCRdb under 2018. The study in broad terms: By cancer type, the cohort comprised approximately twelve adenocarcinoma patients, a couple of squamous cell carcinoma patients and 1 small cell lung cancer patient. For each patient, one tumor sample and one normal lung sample were taken, giving about 31 paired specimens that underwent TCRbeta CDR3 sequencing. Ages among the approximately 15 patients ranged from roughly 30 to 76 years, there were about ten men and 5 women, and disease was at TNM stage I to III. A total of some 130,000,000 productive TCRbeta reads were generated by sequencing, corresponding to an average of roughly 4 million reads per sample. Bulk TCRbeta repertoires were compared between lung tumor tissue and matched distant non-tumor lung tissue obtained from approximately 15 lung cancer patients. Broader findings and caveats from the paper: The sequencing platform is not named in the methods, and unique molecular identifiers are not mentioned. Tumor tissue showed significantly greater TCR diversity (inverse Simpson) than normal lung tissue (around 450 vs 150, P = 0.0075, Mann-Whitney U test). A significantly larger cumulative share of the repertoire was made up by the top 100 clones in normal lung than in tumor tissue. Because peripheral blood was not sequenced, the blood TCRbeta repertoires of the lung cancer patients in the study went unexamined. With only 15 patients in the cohort, the authors noted that larger samples and more detailed clinical data are needed. TCR diversity was significantly higher in younger patients, and greater tumor TCR diversity was associated with shorter overall survival and shorter disease-free survival.

Library generation was performed with multiplex PCR. The sequencing machine was an Illumina HiSeq 2500. Following protocols modified from ARM-PCR, the researchers constructed TCRbeta libraries through three rounds of nested PCR with primers (Table S4). Before sequencing, PCR products of 200-500 bp were cut from the gel and purified using the QIAquick gel extraction kit. The authors processed their data as follows. Reads were cleaned with Trimmomatic, merged with FLASH into complete CDR3 sequences, and assigned to V(D)J germline segments with MiTCR. VDJtools was used to compute clonal diversity as the inverse Simpson's index. Productive reads were defined as in-frame sequences without a premature stop codon. TCRdb passed the public sequencing reads through fastp at Q25 and MiXCR, retaining productive beta sequences. Merged by CDR3 protein, the rows form single entries marked with the most common genes and DNA. The V and J calls and clone size are TCRdb's, not the authors'. This sample is represented by some 78,000 distinct CDR3 sequences; 75% to 90% of them were singletons. Together, the top ten hold more than 10% of the sample.

Bulk unsorted tissue served as the source for RNA extraction, and RNA quality was assessed using a NanoDrop ND-1000 and an Agilent 2100. Donors were newly diagnosed lung cancer patients admitted for thoracic surgery in China between August and November 2014, without prior chemotherapy. Patients with previous radiotherapy or chemotherapy, or with another concurrent cancer, were excluded from the study. Surgical tissue pieces of roughly 1-2.2 cm3 were preserved in RNAlater solution and stored at -80 °C until use. On this clonotype: It lacks a known antigen. Sequence at one end of the junction differs from germline and may be a read error.

The CDR3 spans 17 residues, from the cysteine through the phenylalanine. Only the CDR3 region is kept as DNA, spanning 51 bases read in frame from base 1. CDR1 and CDR2 are read off the germline V gene as SGHDN and FVKESK. This receptor was identified in a woman between 50 and 59 years old with non-small cell lung cancer. Specimen: lung tumor tissue. The sequence joins TRBV14 to TRBJ2-1; no confident D gene assignment can be made. The DNA sequence follows: TGTGCCAGTAGCCAAGAGGCAGTGGTAGCCCCCTACAATGAGCAGTTCTTC. This codes for CASSQEAVVAPYNEQFF.